This TCR beta chain is from a study of sequential checkpoint blockade in melanoma. Turning to the study itself: Arm A got nivolumab then ipilimumab; arm B the reverse, 1:1.

Described treatment: randomized to nivolumab then ipilimumab (arm A) or the reverse (arm B). Patients had received no earlier DNA-damaging chemotherapy. From thawed PBMCs, live CD3+CD8+ cells negative for CD19 and CD56 were sorted. The CDR3 consists of 15 residues. The V gene's germline CDR1 is MNHEY and CDR2 SMNVEV (reference sequence). Sequencing was performed with immunoSEQ multiplex PCR; in TCRdb, only in-frame clones are kept and a portion is missing. The sample comprises 30,000 to 40,000 clones, roughly 90% of which are singletons, and approximately 12% rests with the top ten. The chain couples TRBV27 to TRBJ2-5; 11 nucleotides align to TRBD2. Near its end, the DNA agrees better with TRBJ2-7, so the J call may be wrong. This TCR came from a human donor with melanoma. The material sequenced was CD8+ T cells sorted from blood (inferred from file names), taken from a patient given nivolumab and ipilimumab in sequence. CDR3 DNA sequence: TGTGCCAGCAGACTCCTACTAGCGGGAGCCTCCGAGCAGTACTTC. Protein: CASRLLLAGASEQYF.